This T cell receptor (beta chain) originates from a study of blood T cell repertoires in COVID-19. Study at large: COVID-19 samples from acute and convalescent phases originated in the United States, Italy and Spain. T cells, B-cell-depleted T cells, or PBMCs supplied cDNA or gDNA.

How the authors handled the data: Nucleated cell number was recorded as an estimate derived from reference gene primer amplification. Generated by immunoSEQ multiplex PCR, the TCRdb table keeps only in-frame clones and is missing some. V and J calls plus clone size are reproduced from that table; the DNA served to infer D and trimming. The repertoire consists of over 40,000 clones, with approximately 90% occurring once and the leading ten covering around 5%. CDR1 and CDR2 from the germline V gene are SGDLS and YYNGEE. CDR3 length: 13 amino acids. The V end lost 0 bases, the J end lost 7 bases, and 8 bases lay between the germline ends.

The TCR sequence derives from a man between 65 and 85 years old with acute or convalescent COVID-19. V is TRBV9 and J is TRBJ2-1; D not certain. Sequenced material: peripheral blood. CDR3 DNA: TGTGCCAGCAGCGTAGGGCAGTTAAATGAGCAGTTCTTC. Translated: CASSVGQLNEQFF.